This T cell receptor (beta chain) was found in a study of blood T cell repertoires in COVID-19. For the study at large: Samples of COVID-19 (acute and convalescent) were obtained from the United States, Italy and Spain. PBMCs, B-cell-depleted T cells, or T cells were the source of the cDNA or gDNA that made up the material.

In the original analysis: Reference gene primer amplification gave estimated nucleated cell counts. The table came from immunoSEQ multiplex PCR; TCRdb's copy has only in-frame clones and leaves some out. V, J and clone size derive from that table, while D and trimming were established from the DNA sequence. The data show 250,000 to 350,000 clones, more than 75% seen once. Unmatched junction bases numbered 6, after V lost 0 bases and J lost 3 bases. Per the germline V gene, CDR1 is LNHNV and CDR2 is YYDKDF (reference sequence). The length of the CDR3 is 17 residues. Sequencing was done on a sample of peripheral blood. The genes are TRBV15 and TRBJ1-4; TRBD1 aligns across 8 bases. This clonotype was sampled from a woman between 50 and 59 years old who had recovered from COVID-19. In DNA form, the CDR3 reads TGTGCCACCAGCAGAGAGGGCAGGGGGCGGCCTAATGAAAAACTGTTTTTT. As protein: CATSREGRGRPNEKLFF.